This note documents a single TCR beta chain sequence. Its antigen is currently unknown. The record originates from a study of vaccination and CD4 T cells after COVID-19. For the study at large: It was a median roughly 100 days after diagnosis, with a range of 35 to 161, that post-COVID samples were drawn.

Stated treatment: approximately 11-day PBMC culture with coronavirus spike peptide pools or control peptides (ViraFEST assay). The medium had half its volume replaced with fresh IL-2 medium on days 3 and 7. Germline V CDR1 and CDR2: DFQATT, SNEGSKA (reference sequence). The CDR3 is made up of 11 amino acids. Trimming took 2 bases from V and 8 from J; bases not matched to a gene: 2. The study sequenced cultured CD4+ T cell DNA using the Oncomine TCR Beta short-read assay. The source of extracted genomic DNA was cultured CD4+ T cells. TCRdb analysed the PCR reads with MiXCR anew, one entry per CDR3 protein. The sample consists of about 15,000 distinct CDR3 sequences, about 69% of them appearing once.

Source material: CD4+ T cells from blood, cultured in vitro. This clonotype was obtained from a human donor who had recovered from COVID-19. The genes are TRBV20-1 and TRBJ1-2, with 7 positions matching TRBD1. In DNA form, the CDR3 reads TGCAGTGCTAGACCCAGGGGGGGCTACACCTTC. Protein sequence: CSARPRGGYTF.